This T cell receptor (beta chain) originates from a study of blood T cell repertoires in COVID-19. Study background: The United States, Italy and Spain were the sources of the acute and convalescent COVID-19 samples.

Original processing notes: Amplification from reference gene primers served as the basis for estimated nucleated cell counts. Some clones are missing from TCRdb's copy, which holds only in-frame ones; the method was immunoSEQ multiplex PCR. The V and J calls and the clone size are those of that table, but D and trimming were determined from the DNA. The top ten clones hold approximately 1.2% of a sample with approximately 63,000 clones, 86% of them seen once. V shed 2 bases and J shed 1 base, with 6 bases lying between them. From germline, CDR1 is SGHTS and CDR2 YDEGEE. CDR3 length: 13 residues. Sequencing input: peripheral blood. The V and J genes are TRBV5-8 and TRBJ1-1; D unclear. This receptor was obtained from a woman aged 80 or older with acute or convalescent COVID-19. CDR3 sequence (DNA): TGTGCCAGCAGCTTCAGTCGGAACACTGAAGCTTTCTTT. It is translated as CASSFSRNTEAFF.